In its sample, the clone carrying this T cell receptor beta chain was seen a few times. As yet, its antigen is unknown. This CDR3 is built from 14 residues. Germline V gives CDR1 SGHRS, CDR2 YFSETQ. This sample is part of a study of post-analysis software for immune sequencing data. About the study: Included courses were relapsing-remitting and secondary progressive multiple sclerosis; progressive-relapsing multiple sclerosis was also included. Study-wide points: Co-batched samples clustered tightly together by F measure. About 5 TRBV segments (TRBV5-6, TRBV5-1 and TRBV20-1 among them) occurred more frequently in patients than in controls. Controls significantly exceeded multiple sclerosis patients in normalized Chao1 diversity.

The TCR beta cDNA libraries carried unique molecular identifiers. When about 1 to 11 million T cells were used, they gave roughly 490,000 cDNA molecules. Each CDR3 protein is one row after TCRdb ran MiXCR on the PCR reads. The repertoire holds approximately 690,000 distinct CDR3 sequences, with more than 50% as singletons. The receptor was isolated from a girl aged 2-10 years with multiple sclerosis. Sample: blood. The rearrangement joins TRBV5-1 to TRBJ2-5; 8 positions match TRBD2. The DNA end is more similar to TRBJ2-7, so the J call may be wrong. As DNA, the CDR3 is TGCGCCAGCAGCTTGGCCGGACTAGCTCTCGAGCAGTACTTC. Its protein is CASSLAGLALEQYF.